Listed below are T cell receptor beta chains from one sample, sequenced in a study of shared clonotypes between healthy human individuals. Assay: immunoSEQ multiplex PCR; the TCRdb copy retains only in-frame clones and omits some. Among some 2 million clones listed, around 96% were seen once. What was sequenced was naive CD8+ T cells sorted from blood. Receptors originate from a man between 18 and 35 years old in good health. CDR3s include the opening cysteine and the closing phenylalanine or tryptophan. A D gene is named only where the DNA matches it firmly. Clone size is given for some rows only: seen once, a few or many times, or a class if the clone is expanded.

V gene	J gene	clone size	D gene	CDR3 protein	CDR3 DNA
TRBV13	TRBJ2-2	-	-	CASSLAVTGELFF	TGTGCCAGCAGCTTAGCAGTCACCGGGGAGCTGTTTTTT
TRBV4-1	TRBJ1-2	-	-	CASSQAEVLVYGYTF	TGCGCCAGCAGCCAAGCCGAAGTTCTAGTTTATGGCTACACCTTC
TRBV12-2	TRBJ2-1	-	-	CASRLAVGSGRQGWDNEQFF	TGTGCAAGTCGCTTAGCGGTAGGTAGCGGGAGGCAGGGGTGGGACAATGAGCAGTTCTTC
TRBV11-2	TRBJ2-7	-	-	CASSMGPAYEQYF	TGTGCCAGCAGCATGGGGCCTGCCTACGAGCAGTACTTC
TRBV7-8	TRBJ2-2	-	TRBD2	CASSLELAGGAGELFF	TGTGCCAGCAGCTTAGAACTAGCGGGAGGGGCCGGGGAGCTGTTTTTT
TRBV28	TRBJ2-7	-	-	CASSLWGRYEQYF	TGTGCCAGCAGTTTATGGGGAAGGTACGAGCAGTACTTC
TRBV9	TRBJ1-2	-	-	CASSGKGAYGYTF	TGTGCCAGCAGCGGAAAAGGGGCCTATGGCTACACCTTC
TRBV30	TRBJ2-7	-	-	CAWGIDEQYF	TGTGCCTGGGGGATCGACGAGCAGTACTTC
TRBV4-3	TRBJ2-7	-	TRBD1	CASSQDPEDRVYEQYF	TGCGCCAGCAGCCAAGACCCCGAGGACAGGGTCTACGAGCAGTACTTC
TRBV2	TRBJ2-7	-	TRBD2	CASSHPGLAGRTSYEQYF	TGTGCCAGCAGTCACCCGGGACTAGCGGGACGTACCTCCTACGAGCAGTACTTC
TRBV6-5	TRBJ2-1	-	-	CASSYAGNEQFF	TGTGCCAGCAGTTACGCGGGAAATGAGCAGTTCTTC
TRBV30	TRBJ2-7	-	-	CAWSWDTDYEQYF	TGTGCCTGGAGTTGGGACACCGACTACGAGCAGTACTTC
TRBV7-9	TRBJ2-7	-	-	CASSPREQYF	TGTGCCAGCAGCCCGCGGGAGCAGTACTTC
TRBV7-9	TRBJ2-1	-	-	CASSFSGRSLYNEQFF	TGTGCCAGCAGCTTTAGCGGACGGAGCCTCTACAATGAGCAGTTCTTC
TRBV4-1	TRBJ2-3	-	-	CASSLAGTAGTDTQYF	TGCGCCAGCAGCCTAGCCGGGACCGCCGGCACAGATACGCAGTATTTT
TRBV7-9	TRBJ1-6	-	TRBD1	CASSLGGQVNSPLHF	TGTGCCAGCAGCTTAGGCGGACAGGTTAATTCACCCCTCCACTTT
TRBV6-5	TRBJ1-2	-	-	CASSYEGNGYTF	TGTGCCAGCAGTTACGAAGGGAATGGCTACACCTTC
TRBV10-2	TRBJ2-7	few	TRBD2	CASSEPGTSGRGYEQYF	TGCGCCAGCAGTGAGCCGGGGACTAGCGGGAGAGGGTACGAGCAGTACTTC
TRBV6-5	TRBJ2-7	-	-	CASSYSEGGVAYEQYF	TGTGCCAGCAGTTACTCGGAGGGCGGGGTTGCCTACGAGCAGTACTTC
TRBV28	TRBJ2-7	-	-	CASSPTGEQYF	TGTGCCAGCAGCCCCACGGGGGAGCAGTACTTC
TRBV5-1	TRBJ2-7	-	-	CASSLGSGGYEQYF	TGCGCCAGCAGCTTGGGATCTGGGGGGTACGAGCAGTACTTC
TRBV7-8	TRBJ2-3	-	-	CASSPPGGPGTDTQYF	TGTGCCAGCAGCCCTCCCGGGGGGCCCGGCACAGATACGCAGTATTTT
TRBV27	TRBJ2-3	-	TRBD2	CASSLRGADTQYF	TGTGCCAGCAGTTTGCGGGGGGCCGATACGCAGTATTTT
TRBV28	TRBJ2-7	-	-	CASSFRGVGDYEQYF	TGTGCCAGCAGTTTTAGGGGTGTGGGGGACTACGAGCAGTACTTC
TRBV9	TRBJ1-4	-	TRBD1	CASSPSGTGVPNEKLFF	TGTGCCAGCAGCCCTTCCGGGACAGGGGTCCCCAATGAAAAACTGTTTTTT